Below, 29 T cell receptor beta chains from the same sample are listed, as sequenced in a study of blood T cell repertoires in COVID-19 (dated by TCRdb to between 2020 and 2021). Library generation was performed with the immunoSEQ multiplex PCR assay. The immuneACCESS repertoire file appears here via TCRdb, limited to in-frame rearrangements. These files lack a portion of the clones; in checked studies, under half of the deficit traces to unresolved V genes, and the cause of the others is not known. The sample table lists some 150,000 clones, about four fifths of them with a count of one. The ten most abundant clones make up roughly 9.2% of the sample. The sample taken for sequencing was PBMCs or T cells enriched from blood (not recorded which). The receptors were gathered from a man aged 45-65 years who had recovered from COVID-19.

CDR3 DNA: TGTGCCAGCAGCTTAGGGTTACAGGGAAAGGTAGATACGCAGTATTTT. Encoded protein: CASSLGLQGKVDTQYF. The V and J genes are TRBV7-8 and TRBJ2-3; tentative D call: TRBD1 (6 bases). The CDR3 runs to 16 residues. Trimming stripped 1 base from V and 5 bases from J, with 16 bases between. CDR1 SGHVS and CDR2 FQNEAQ come from the germline V gene.

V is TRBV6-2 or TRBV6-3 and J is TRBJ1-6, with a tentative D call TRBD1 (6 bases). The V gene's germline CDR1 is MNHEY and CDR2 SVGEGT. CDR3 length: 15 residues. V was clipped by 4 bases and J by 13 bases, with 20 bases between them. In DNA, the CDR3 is TGTGCCAGCAGTTGGGTCAGGGGAGTTGTATCGCCCCTCCACTTT. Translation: CASSWVRGVVSPLHF.

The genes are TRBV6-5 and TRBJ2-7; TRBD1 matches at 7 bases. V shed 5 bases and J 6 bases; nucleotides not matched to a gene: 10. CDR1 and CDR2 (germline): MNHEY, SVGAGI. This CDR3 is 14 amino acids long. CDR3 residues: CASSTRDRTTEQYF. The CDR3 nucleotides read TGTGCCAGCAGTACCCGGGACAGAACCACCGAGCAGTACTTC.

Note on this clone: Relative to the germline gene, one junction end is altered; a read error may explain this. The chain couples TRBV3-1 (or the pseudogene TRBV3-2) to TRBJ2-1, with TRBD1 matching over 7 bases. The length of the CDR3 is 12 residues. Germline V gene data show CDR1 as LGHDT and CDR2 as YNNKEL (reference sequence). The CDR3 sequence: CASSQEGTVMLF. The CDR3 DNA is TGTGCCAGCAGCCAAGAAGGGACAGTAATGCTCTTC.

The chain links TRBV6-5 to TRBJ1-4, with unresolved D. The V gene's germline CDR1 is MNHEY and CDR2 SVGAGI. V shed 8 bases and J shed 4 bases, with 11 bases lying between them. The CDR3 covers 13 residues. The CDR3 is CASRTVINEKLFF. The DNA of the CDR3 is TGTGCCAGCCGGACTGTGATTAATGAAAAACTGTTTTTT.

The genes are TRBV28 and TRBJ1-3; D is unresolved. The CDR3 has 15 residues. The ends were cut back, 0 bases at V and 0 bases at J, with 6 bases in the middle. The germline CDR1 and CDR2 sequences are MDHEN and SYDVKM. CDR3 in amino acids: CASSLWPDSGNTIYF. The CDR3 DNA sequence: TGTGCCAGCAGTTTATGGCCAGACTCTGGAAACACCATATATTTT.

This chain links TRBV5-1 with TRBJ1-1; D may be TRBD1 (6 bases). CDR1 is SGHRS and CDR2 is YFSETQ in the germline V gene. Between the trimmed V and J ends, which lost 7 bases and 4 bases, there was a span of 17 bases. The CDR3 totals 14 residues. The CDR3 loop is CASGLQGWSTEAFF. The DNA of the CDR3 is TGCGCCAGCGGCCTACAGGGCTGGAGCACTGAAGCTTTCTTT.

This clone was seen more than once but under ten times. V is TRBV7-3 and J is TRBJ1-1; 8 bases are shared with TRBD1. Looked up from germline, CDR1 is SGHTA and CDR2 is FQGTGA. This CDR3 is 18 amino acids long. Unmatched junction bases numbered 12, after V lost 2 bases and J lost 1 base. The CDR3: CASSLSPAGGLGNTEAFF. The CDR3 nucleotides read TGTGCCAGCAGCTTATCTCCGGCAGGGGGCTTAGGGAACACTGAAGCTTTCTTT.

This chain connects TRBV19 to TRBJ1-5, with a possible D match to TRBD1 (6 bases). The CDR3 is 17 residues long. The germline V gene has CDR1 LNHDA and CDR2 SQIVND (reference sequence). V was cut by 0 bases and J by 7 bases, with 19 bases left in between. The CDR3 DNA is TGTGCCAGTAGTATAGATTTGGTTCAACAGGGCAGGCAGCCCCAGCATTTT. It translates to CASSIDLVQQGRQPQHF.

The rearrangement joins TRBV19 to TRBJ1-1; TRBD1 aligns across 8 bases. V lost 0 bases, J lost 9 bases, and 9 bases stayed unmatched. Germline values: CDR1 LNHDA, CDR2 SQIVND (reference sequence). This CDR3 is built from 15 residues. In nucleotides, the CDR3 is TGTGCCAGTAGTATAGACTTGGACAGGGTGGATAAAGCTTTCTTT. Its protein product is CASSIDLDRVDKAFF.

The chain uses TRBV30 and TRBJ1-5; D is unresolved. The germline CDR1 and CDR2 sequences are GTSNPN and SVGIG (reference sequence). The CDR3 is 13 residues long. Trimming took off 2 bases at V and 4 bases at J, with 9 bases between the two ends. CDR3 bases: TGTGCCTGGAGTTCGGGGTATAATCAGCCCCAGCATTTT. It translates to CAWSSGYNQPQHF.

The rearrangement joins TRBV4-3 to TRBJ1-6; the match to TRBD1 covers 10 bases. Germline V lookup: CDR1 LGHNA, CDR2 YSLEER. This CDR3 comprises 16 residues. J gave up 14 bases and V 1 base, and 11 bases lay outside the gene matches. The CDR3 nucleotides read TGCGCCAGCAGCCAAGTAACGGGACAGGGGTTGTTGGCCCTCCACTTT. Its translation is CASSQVTGQGLLALHF.

In nucleotides, the CDR3 is TGTGCCAGCTCACCACCGGACGCGGGGTTGCGCAAAAACATTCAGTACTTC. Translating gives CASSPPDAGLRKNIQYF. The chain carries TRBV18 and TRBJ2-4; tentatively, D is TRBD2 (6 bases). CDR1 is KGHSH, CDR2 LQKENI, per germline. Trimming took off 0 bases at V and 3 bases at J, with 15 bases between the two ends. The CDR3 is made up of 17 amino acids.

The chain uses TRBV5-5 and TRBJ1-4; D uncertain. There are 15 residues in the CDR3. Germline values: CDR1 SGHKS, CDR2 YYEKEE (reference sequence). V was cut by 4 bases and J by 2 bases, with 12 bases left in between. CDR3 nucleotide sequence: TGTGCCAGCAGCCTAGTAGAGGCTACTAATGAAAAACTGTTTTTT. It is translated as CASSLVEATNEKLFF.

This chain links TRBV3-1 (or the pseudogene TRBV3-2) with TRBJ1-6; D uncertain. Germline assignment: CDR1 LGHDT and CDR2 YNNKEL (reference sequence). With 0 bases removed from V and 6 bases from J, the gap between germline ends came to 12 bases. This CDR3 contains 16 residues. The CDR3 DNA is TGTGCCAGCAGCCAAGATTATACGTCGGGTAATTCACCCCTCCACTTT. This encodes CASSQDYTSGNSPLHF.

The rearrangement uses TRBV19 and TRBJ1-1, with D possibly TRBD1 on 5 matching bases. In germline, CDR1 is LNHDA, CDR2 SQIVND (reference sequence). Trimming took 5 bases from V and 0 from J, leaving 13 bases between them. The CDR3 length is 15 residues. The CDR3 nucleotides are TGTGCCAGTAGTCTTGGCAGGGAAATGAACACTGAAGCTTTCTTT. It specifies CASSLGREMNTEAFF. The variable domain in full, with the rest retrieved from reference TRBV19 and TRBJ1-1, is DGGITQSPKYLFRKEGQNVTLSCEQNLNHDAMYWYRQDPGQGLRLIYYSQIVNDFQKGDIAEGYSVSREKKESFPLTVTSAQKNPTAFYLCASSLGREMNTEAFFGQGTRLTVV.

CDR3 region: CASSPTGGTGEAFF. The CDR3 nucleotides read TGTGCCAGCAGTCCGACAGGGGGGACGGGTGAAGCTTTCTTT. V usage is TRBV6-6 and J usage is TRBJ1-1; TRBD1 agrees at 9 bases. The V segment lost 5 bases and the J segment 7 bases; nucleotides outside the gene matches: 8. From germline, CDR1 is MNHNY and CDR2 SVGAGI (reference sequence). The CDR3 runs to 14 residues.

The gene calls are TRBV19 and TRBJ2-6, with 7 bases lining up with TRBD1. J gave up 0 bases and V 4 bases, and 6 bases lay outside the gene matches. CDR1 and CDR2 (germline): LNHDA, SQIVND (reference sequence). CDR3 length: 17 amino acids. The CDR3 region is CASSTRQGYSGANVLTF. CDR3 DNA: TGTGCCAGTAGTACTCGACAGGGTTACTCTGGGGCCAACGTCCTGACTTTC.

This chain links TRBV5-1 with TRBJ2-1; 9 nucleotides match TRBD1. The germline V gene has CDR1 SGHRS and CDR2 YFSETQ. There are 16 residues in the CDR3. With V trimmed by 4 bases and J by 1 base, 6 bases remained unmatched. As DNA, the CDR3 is TGCGCCAGCAGCCAAACCGGGACAGGGTCCTACAATGAGCAGTTCTTC. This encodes CASSQTGTGSYNEQFF.

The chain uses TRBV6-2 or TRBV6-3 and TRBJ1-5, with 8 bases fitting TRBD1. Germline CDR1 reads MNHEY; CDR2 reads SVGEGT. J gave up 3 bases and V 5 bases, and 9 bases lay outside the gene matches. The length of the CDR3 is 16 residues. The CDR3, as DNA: TGTGCCAGCAGTCCAGCCGGGACAGGTCACAATCAGCCCCAGCATTTT. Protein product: CASSPAGTGHNQPQHF.

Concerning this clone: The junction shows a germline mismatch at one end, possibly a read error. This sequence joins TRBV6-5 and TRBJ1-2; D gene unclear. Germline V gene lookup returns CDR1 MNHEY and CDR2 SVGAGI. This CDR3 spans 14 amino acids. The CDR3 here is CASRQTSRNYGYTF. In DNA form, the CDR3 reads TGTGCCAGCAGACAAACGTCGAGAAACTATGGCTACACCTTT.

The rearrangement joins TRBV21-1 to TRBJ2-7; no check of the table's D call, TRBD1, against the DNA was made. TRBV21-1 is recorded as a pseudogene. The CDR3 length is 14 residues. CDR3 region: CAGGSRTGDHEQYF. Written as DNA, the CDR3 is TGTGCCGGCGGTTCAAGGACAGGGGACCACGAGCAGTACTTC.

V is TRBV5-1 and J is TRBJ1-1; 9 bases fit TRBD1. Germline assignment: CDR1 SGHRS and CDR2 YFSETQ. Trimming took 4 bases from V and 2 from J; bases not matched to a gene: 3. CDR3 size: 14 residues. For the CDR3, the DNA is TGCGCCAGCAGCCCGACAGGGGGAAACACTGAAGCTTTCTTT. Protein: CASSPTGGNTEAFF.

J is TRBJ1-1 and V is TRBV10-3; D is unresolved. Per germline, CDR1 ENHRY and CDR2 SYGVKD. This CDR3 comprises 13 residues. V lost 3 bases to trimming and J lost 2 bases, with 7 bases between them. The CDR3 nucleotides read TGTGCCATCAGTGAAAGACTTAACACTGAAGCTTTCTTT. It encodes CAISERLNTEAFF.

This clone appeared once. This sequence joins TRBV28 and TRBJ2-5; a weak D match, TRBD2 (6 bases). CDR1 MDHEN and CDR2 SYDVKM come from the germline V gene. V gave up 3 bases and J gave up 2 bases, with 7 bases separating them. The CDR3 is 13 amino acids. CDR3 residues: CASSLGTQETQYF. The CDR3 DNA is TGTGCCAGCAGTTTGGGGACTCAAGAGACCCAGTACTTC.

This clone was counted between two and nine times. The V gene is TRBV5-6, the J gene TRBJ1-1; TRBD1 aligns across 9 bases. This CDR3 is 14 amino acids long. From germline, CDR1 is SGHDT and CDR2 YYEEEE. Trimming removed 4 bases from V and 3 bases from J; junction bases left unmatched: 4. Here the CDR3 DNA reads TGTGCCAGCAGCACCGGACAGGGGTACACTGAAGCTTTCTTT. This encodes CASSTGQGYTEAFF.

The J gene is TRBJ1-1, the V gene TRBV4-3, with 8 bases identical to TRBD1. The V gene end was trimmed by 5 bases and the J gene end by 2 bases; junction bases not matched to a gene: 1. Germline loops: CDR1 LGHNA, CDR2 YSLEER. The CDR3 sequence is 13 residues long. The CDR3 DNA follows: TGCGCCAGCAGCGACAGGGGTAACACTGAAGCTTTCTTT. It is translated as CASSDRGNTEAFF.

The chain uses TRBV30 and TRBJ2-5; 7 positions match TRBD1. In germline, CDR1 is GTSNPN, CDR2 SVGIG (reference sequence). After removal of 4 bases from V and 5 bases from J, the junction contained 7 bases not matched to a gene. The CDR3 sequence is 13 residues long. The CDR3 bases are TGTGCCTGGAATGGACAGGTCGGGGAGACCCAGTACTTC. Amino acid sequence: CAWNGQVGETQYF.

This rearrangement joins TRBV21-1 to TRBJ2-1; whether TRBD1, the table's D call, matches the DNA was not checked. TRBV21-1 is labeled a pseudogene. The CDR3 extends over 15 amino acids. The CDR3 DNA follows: TGTGCCAGCAGCCACCGACAGGGGTCCTACAATGAGCAGTTCTTC. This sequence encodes CASSHRQGSYNEQFF.